Below, 12 T cell receptor beta chains from the same sample are listed, as sequenced in a study of T-cell memory formation after mild COVID-19. TCRdb recomputed calls from the 5' RACE reads with MiXCR, one row per CDR3 protein. The sample holds around 200,000 distinct CDR3 sequences, around 8.8% seen once. The sequenced sample was PBMCs or a T cell subset sorted from them (not recorded which). The source is a man aged 18 to 29 who had mild COVID-19 (a few samples of this study predate the infection). Cell type and time point are not known.

This clonotype has only a few counts. The chain is built from TRBV9 and TRBJ2-2; TRBD1 matches at 8 bases. V lost 4 bases to trimming and J lost 1 base; unmatched junction nucleotides: 6. This CDR3 has 16 amino acids. CDR1 is SGDLS and CDR2 is YYNGEE in the germline V gene. This CDR3 is CASSPRTGMNTGELFF. As DNA, the CDR3 is TGTGCCAGCAGCCCACGGACAGGGATGAACACCGGGGAGCTGTTTTTT.

Here the CDR3 DNA reads TGCAGTGCTTGGACAGGTCGGGAGTCCTACGAGCAGTACGTC. Residues: CSAWTGRESYEQYV. V is TRBV20-1 and J is TRBJ2-7, with D perhaps TRBD1 (7 bases). The germline gives CDR1 DFQATT, CDR2 SNEGSKA (reference sequence). The CDR3 has 14 residues. The V end was cut by 5 bases, the J end by 1 base, with 15 bases between.

The V call is TRBV5-1, the J call TRBJ1-1, with D possibly being TRBD1 (6 bases). The CDR3 length is 12 residues. V shed 4 bases and J shed 7 bases, with 11 bases lying between them. Per the germline V gene, CDR1 is SGHRS and CDR2 is YFSETQ. The CDR3 bases are TGCGCCAGCAGCGCGAGGGGGGGTGAAGCTTTCTTT. Encoded protein: CASSARGGEAFF.

CDR3 in DNA: TGCGCCAGCAGCTTGCGGACAGCGATTAATAATGAAAAACTGTTTTTT. Its translation is CASSLRTAINNEKLFF. The rearrangement links TRBV5-1 to TRBJ1-4; D is perhaps TRBD1 (6 bases). In germline, CDR1 is SGHRS, CDR2 YFSETQ. The CDR3 has 16 residues. V lost 1 base and J lost 4, with 14 bases in between.

In its sample, this clonotype was seen a few times. V and J are TRBV11-2 and TRBJ1-3; TRBD1 matches at 8 bases. The CDR3 extends over 12 amino acids. The V gene's germline CDR1 is SGHAT and CDR2 FQNNGV. V shed 5 bases, J shed 9 bases, and the junction held 3 bases outside the gene matches. CDR3 nucleotide sequence: TGTGCCAGCAGCAGGACAGGGACCACCATATATTTT. Protein: CASSRTGTTIYF.

This clonotype was picked up a small number of times. The chain carries TRBV12-3 or TRBV12-4 and TRBJ2-1; D gene unclear. This CDR3 is 13 amino acids long. The ends were cut back, 7 bases at V and 12 bases at J, with 19 bases in the middle. CDR3 loop: CASTLPVVQRQFF. In nucleotides, the CDR3 is TGTGCCAGCACTCTCCCGGTCGTGCAGAGGCAGTTCTTC.

DNA for the CDR3: TGTGCCAGCATAGAACAGGCCTCTGGAAACACCATATATTTT. This sequence encodes CASIEQASGNTIYF. This chain uses TRBV6-1 with TRBJ1-3; TRBD1 is a possible D gene (5 bases). The germline V and J ends were trimmed by 7 bases and 0 bases, with 10 bases remaining between them. This CDR3 is 14 amino acids long. Germline V gene lookup returns CDR1 MNHNS and CDR2 SASEGT.

This chain links TRBV4-3 with TRBJ2-5; 7 bases line up with TRBD2. After removal of 11 bases from V and 5 bases from J, the junction contained 2 bases not matched to a gene. Germline V gives CDR1 LGHNA, CDR2 YSLEER. This CDR3 has 10 residues. CDR3 protein: CAGGGETQYF. The CDR3 DNA is TGCGCCGGGGGAGGGGAGACCCAGTACTTC.

This clonotype was recorded a few times. The V call is TRBV6-4, the J call TRBJ2-1; D is unresolved. Germline CDR1 MRHNA, CDR2 SNTAGT. Trimming shortened V by 3 bases and J by 5 bases, and 11 bases separated the two germline ends. The CDR3 contains 14 residues. DNA of the CDR3: TGTGCCAGCAGTGAGAGATTCGGCCACAATGAGCAGTTCTTC. It is translated as CASSERFGHNEQFF.

This clonotype was counted a few times. The V gene is TRBV7-3, the J gene TRBJ2-3; D is possibly TRBD2 (6 bases). The CDR3 loop spans 15 amino acids. The V gene lost 3 bases and the J gene lost 3 bases, with 13 bases spanning the gap. Germline values: CDR1 SGHTA, CDR2 FQGTGA. As DNA, the CDR3 is TGTGCCAGCAGCTTCGCGGGACTCGGGACAGATACGCAGTATTTT. It specifies CASSFAGLGTDTQYF.

V and J are TRBV20-1 and TRBJ2-2, with 12 positions matching TRBD2. Germline loops: CDR1 DFQATT, CDR2 SNEGSKA (reference sequence). V lost 0 bases, J lost 6 bases, and 2 bases stayed unmatched. This CDR3 is 15 amino acids long. CDR3: CSARDPSGGAGELFF. DNA of the CDR3: TGCAGTGCTAGAGATCCTAGCGGGGGGGCCGGGGAGCTGTTTTTT.

This clonotype has a handful of counts. CDR3 in DNA: TGTGCCAGCAGCTTAGAACGGCCAGCGGGGGGGAGGAATGAGCAGTTCTTC. Encoded protein: CASSLERPAGGRNEQFF. The V call is TRBV7-2, the J call TRBJ2-1; 10 nucleotides align to TRBD2. The CDR3 length is 17 residues. CDR1 and CDR2 (germline): SGHTA, FQGNSA. Trimming took 1 base from V and 7 from J; bases not matched to a gene: 10.